The 15 T cell receptor beta chains presented below share a single source sample, sequenced in a study of metastatic and nonmetastatic thyroid tumors (dated by TCRdb to the early 2020s). The library came from PCR. Sequencing instrument: Illumina HiSeq 4000. The public reads were quality trimmed at Q25 with fastp and then assembled into clones with MiXCR by TCRdb, keeping productive beta chains. The sample contains approximately 41,000 clones, 28% of them found a single time. The ten largest account for 9.5% to 10% of the sample. None of the patients had been given any treatment before thyroid surgery. Sequencing was carried out using blood. The receptors derive from a male donor with papillary thyroid cancer or a benign thyroid nodule (not recorded which). Some clones in this sample may be carry-over from other donors' samples.

This chain connects TRBV20-1 to TRBJ1-6, with 10 nucleotides matching TRBD1. The ends lost 3 bases at V and 7 bases at J; junction bases unmatched: 0. Germline V lookup: CDR1 DFQATT, CDR2 SNEGSKA (reference sequence). CDR3 length: 13 amino acids. The chain's CDR3 is CSARDRGNSPLHF. For the CDR3, the DNA is TGCAGTGCTAGGGACAGGGGGAATTCACCCCTCCACTTT.

The V gene is TRBV5-1, the J gene TRBJ2-2, with a tentative D call TRBD2 (6 bases). V was clipped by 3 bases and J by 6 bases, with 9 bases between them. The CDR3 runs 13 residues. Germline CDR1 SGHRS, CDR2 YFSETQ. CDR3 coding DNA: TGCGCCAGCAGCTCTACGGGGGCCGGGGAGCTGTTTTTT. This encodes CASSSTGAGELFF.

Turning to this clone: Mismatch with germline at one junction end may stem from a read error. This sequence joins TRBV3-1 and TRBJ1-4; the match to TRBD1 covers 8 bases. CDR1 and CDR2 from the germline V gene are LGHDT and YNNKEL (reference sequence). This CDR3 has 16 amino acids. CDR3 amino acids: CAISQGADRDYEKLFF. CDR3 nucleotides: TGTGCCATCAGCCAAGGGGCGGACAGGGACTATGAAAAACTGTTTTTT.

At least ten counts were recorded for this clone. The CDR3: CASREGGGGAGYNEQFF. The CDR3 nucleotides are TGTGCCAGCAGGGAGGGGGGCGGGGGGGCGGGCTACAATGAGCAGTTCTTC. The V call is TRBV12-3 or TRBV12-4, the J call TRBJ2-1; 9 nucleotides line up with TRBD2. The CDR3 has 17 residues. The V segment lost 6 bases and the J segment 3 bases; nucleotides outside the gene matches: 12.

This clone is labeled medium-sized. The chain combines TRBV12-3 or TRBV12-4 with TRBJ2-1; 12 positions match TRBD2. V trimming: 5 bases; J trimming: 7 bases; junction bases outside the gene matches: 6. This CDR3 has 15 residues. CDR3 amino acids: CASSPGLAGFNEQFF. The DNA for the CDR3 is TGTGCCAGCAGTCCGGGACTAGCGGGTTTTAATGAGCAGTTCTTC.

This clone came up many times. The V gene is TRBV6-5, the J gene TRBJ2-5; D may be TRBD1 or TRBD2 (7 bases each). Trimming stripped 8 bases from V and 4 bases from J, with 32 bases between. Germline V lookup: CDR1 MNHEY, CDR2 SVGAGI. CDR3 size: 19 residues. CDR3: CASHHGGGGSVSARETQYF. CDR3 bases: TGTGCCAGCCACCACGGAGGGGGCGGGAGTGTGTCAGCCCGAGAGACCCAGTACTTC.

This clone came up many times. This sample also contains other DNA sequences that code for the same CDR3. The chain employs TRBV20-1 and TRBJ2-1, with TRBD2 matching over 8 bases. The V gene end was trimmed by 4 bases and the J gene end by 8 bases; junction bases not matched to a gene: 13. The CDR3 has 15 amino acids. Germline CDR1 and CDR2: DFQATT and SNEGSKA (reference sequence). CDR3 amino acids: CSATPGGGAGDEQFF. The DNA of the CDR3 is TGCAGTGCTACCCCGGGGGGGGGGGCTGGCGATGAGCAGTTCTTC.

This clone was counted only a few times. The chain combines TRBV12-3 or TRBV12-4 with TRBJ2-3, with a possible D match to TRBD1 (6 bases). CDR3 length: 13 residues. Trimming removed 2 bases from V and 4 bases from J, with 7 bases in between. Here the CDR3 DNA reads TGTGCCAGCAGTTTAACAGGGTCAGATACGCAGTATTTT. Protein product: CASSLTGSDTQYF.

The rearrangement joins TRBV6-5 to TRBJ1-6; 7 positions agree with TRBD1. The V and J ends lost 5 bases and 10 bases, in that order; junction bases with no gene match: 20. The CDR3 has 18 amino acids. The germline V gene has CDR1 MNHEY and CDR2 SVGAGI. CDR3 DNA sequence: TGTGCCAGCAGTACCCGACCTCCGGGACTACGGGGACAGTCACCCCTCCACTTT. Amino acid sequence: CASSTRPPGLRGQSPLHF.

This clone was detected many times. The V gene is TRBV20-1, the J gene TRBJ2-7; 7 bases are shared with TRBD1. The CDR3 is made up of 12 amino acids. The V and J ends lost 3 bases and 6 bases, in that order; junction bases with no gene match: 5. Germline V gene lookup returns CDR1 DFQATT and CDR2 SNEGSKA (reference sequence). In DNA form, the CDR3 reads TGCAGTGCTAGGACAGGGAGTAGCGAGCAGTACTTC. The encoded protein is CSARTGSSEQYF.

This clone came up many times. The rearrangement links TRBV20-1 to TRBJ2-7, with D unclear. In germline, CDR1 is DFQATT, CDR2 SNEGSKA (reference sequence). V was clipped by 6 bases and J by 0 bases, with 12 bases between them. The CDR3 length is 13 residues. The CDR3: CSATTRNSYEQYF. The CDR3 bases are TGCAGTGCCACCACAAGGAACTCCTACGAGCAGTACTTC.

This clone has at least ten counts. The rearrangement joins TRBV11-2 to TRBJ2-1; D is undetermined. Deletions cut 1 base from V and 9 bases from J, with 10 bases between. The CDR3 length is 13 residues. CDR1 is SGHAT, CDR2 FQNNGV, per germline. The CDR3 protein is CASSLVSGTEQFF. The CDR3 nucleotides are TGTGCCAGCAGCTTAGTAAGTGGAACTGAGCAGTTCTTC.

As to this clone: A read error may explain this, as a much larger clone is one base away. The V call is TRBV5-1, the J call TRBJ2-5, with 8 bases that match TRBD2. Germline CDR1 reads SGHRS; CDR2 reads YFSETQ. The CDR3 extends over 17 amino acids. V lost 4 bases, J lost 5 bases, and 16 bases stayed unmatched. This CDR3 is CASSPRPAGGRAETQYF. The DNA of the CDR3 is TGCGCCAGCAGCCCCCGGCCGGCGGGGGGCCGAGCGGAGACCCAGTACTTC.

This clone was seen a handful of times. This CDR3 fails to terminate in the conserved phenylalanine or tryptophan, so it likely reflects a read error. This chain links TRBV29-1 with TRBJ1-2, with 7 bases aligning to TRBD1. This CDR3 spans 14 amino acids. The germline V gene has CDR1 SQVTM and CDR2 ANQGSEA. CDR3 DNA sequence: TGCAGCGTCCCCAGACAGGGTGTGAGTTATGGTTACACCTCC. Protein sequence: CSVPRQGVSYGYTS.

The J gene is TRBJ1-4, the V gene TRBV14, with 10 positions matching TRBD1. CDR3 length equals 17 residues. Germline lookup yields CDR1 SGHDN and CDR2 FVKESK. With 3 bases clipped from V and 4 bases from J, the junction kept 8 bases outside the gene matches. This chain's CDR3 is CASSQRTGGADNEKLFF. CDR3 sequence (DNA): TGTGCCAGCAGCCAGAGGACAGGGGGAGCGGATAATGAAAAACTGTTTTTT.